This is a list of T cell receptor beta chains from one sample in a study of spatial heterogeneity in lung cancer. TCRdb re-analysed the 5' RACE reads in MiXCR, keeping a single row per CDR3 protein. The table includes 20,000 to 25,000 distinct CDR3 sequences, around 9.6% detected once. Here the sequenced sample was PBMCs, taken at follow-up. All receptors come from a male donor with early-stage non-small cell lung cancer. Both conserved end residues are trimmed from each CDR3. Size tells how often a clone was seen (once, few, many) or the class of an expanded clone, and some rows leave it out.

j_call,v_call,clone_size,cdr3_aa
TRBJ2-7,TRBV30,-,AWSLSSYEQY
TRBJ2-3,TRBV11-3,few,ASSFRGGSSTDTQY
TRBJ2-7,TRBV3-1,many,ASSLQGSYEQY
TRBJ2-7,TRBV11-2,many,ASSFLTSGGSYEQY
TRBJ2-1,TRBV7-9,many,ASSPRGSAGRAGTSGNEQF
TRBJ1-2,TRBV7-8,few,ASSFGQGVFGYT
TRBJ1-2,TRBV4-1,-,ASSLGGGNYGYT
TRBJ2-1,TRBV14,few,ASSQVTRYNEQF
TRBJ1-6,TRBV3-1,hyperexpanded,ASSQNRRRLH
TRBJ1-2,TRBV28,few,ASSFNPFRGYT
TRBJ1-1,TRBV29-1,few,SVDPDSRNTEAF
TRBJ2-1,TRBV4-2,few,ASSQDWRTGQF
TRBJ2-7,TRBV20-1,few,SARGRYEQY
TRBJ2-3,TRBV5-1,-,ASSPSGSTDTQY
TRBJ1-5,TRBV28,medium-sized,ASSFRRGGQPQH
TRBJ2-3,TRBV29-1,few,SVAPGETQY
TRBJ2-7,TRBV2,many,ASSEGPGAYSYEQY
TRBJ1-2,TRBV28,many,ASSLPNYGYT
TRBJ2-7,TRBV20-1,-,SARVRRDREAYEQY
TRBJ2-3,TRBV7-2,-,ASSPGTSGASYTQY
TRBJ2-7,TRBV6-6,-,ASTGTDASYEQY
TRBJ2-1,TRBV6-1,few,ASREDRGYGEQF
TRBJ1-4,TRBV10-3,few,AISATLNEKLF
TRBJ2-7,TRBV5-5,many,ASSFGQGSAYEQY
TRBJ2-7,TRBV28,-,ASRDRPGKYEQY
TRBJ2-1,TRBV24-1,many,ATSEPDRGDYNEQF
TRBJ1-2,TRBV4-3,many,ASSQDHRSYGYT
TRBJ2-3,TRBV20-1,-,SARQKVDTQY
TRBJ2-3,TRBV7-2,-,ASSLAAWSTDTQY
TRBJ2-1,TRBV14,many,ASSHLGPSDGGNEQF
TRBJ2-2,TRBV5-1,-,ASSSDRGRNTGELF
TRBJ1-2,TRBV2,few,ASSEWSDYGYT
TRBJ2-3,TRBV29-1,few,SVGGGFEDTQY
TRBJ2-4,TRBV11-2,many,ASSFTGLVNIQY
TRBJ1-1,TRBV29-1,few,SAGRGVDTEAF
TRBJ2-1,TRBV6-5,many,ASSYRTSWEQF
TRBJ2-3,TRBV7-2,once,ASSPLAGTLGDTQY
TRBJ2-7,TRBV20-1,many,SAGQGVSYEQY
TRBJ2-5,TRBV19,few,ASSSFRDRPQETQY
TRBJ1-2,TRBV29-1,few,SVGAGRDGYT
TRBJ1-5,TRBV6-2/TRBV6-3,many,ASRLTGERQPQH
TRBJ2-1,TRBV11-2,-,ASSLRWGSYNEQF
TRBJ2-7,TRBV6-5,few,ASSSTGSIYEQY
TRBJ2-2,TRBV5-1,many,ASSLDAQGTAGELF
TRBJ2-2,TRBV7-8,-,ASSLSDTGELF
TRBJ1-4,TRBV5-1,-,ASSPQGAGGGEKLF
TRBJ1-5,TRBV19,many,ASRQDSGGNQPQH
TRBJ2-3,TRBV11-2,many,ASSLDREGRGGADTQY
TRBJ1-2,TRBV15,few,ATSWGQPNYGYT
TRBJ1-1,TRBV10-3,many,AISESEESEAF
TRBJ2-3,TRBV5-1,many,ASSLVGPPKDTQY